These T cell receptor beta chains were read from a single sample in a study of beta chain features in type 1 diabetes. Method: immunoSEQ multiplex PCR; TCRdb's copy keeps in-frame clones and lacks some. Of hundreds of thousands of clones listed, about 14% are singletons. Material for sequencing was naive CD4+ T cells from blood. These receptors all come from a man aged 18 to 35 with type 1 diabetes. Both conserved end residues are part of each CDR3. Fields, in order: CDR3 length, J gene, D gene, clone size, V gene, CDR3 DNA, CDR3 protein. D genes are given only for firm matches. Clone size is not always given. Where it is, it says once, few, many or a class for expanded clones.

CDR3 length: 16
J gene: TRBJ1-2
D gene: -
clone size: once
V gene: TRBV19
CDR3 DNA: TGTGCCAGTAGTAGACCCGGGACCCCGGGAGGCTATGGCTACACCTTC
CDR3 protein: CASSRPGTPGGYGYTF

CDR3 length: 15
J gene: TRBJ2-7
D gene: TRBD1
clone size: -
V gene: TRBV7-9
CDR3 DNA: TGTGCCAGCAGCGTGACCGGGACAGGGACCTACGAGCAGTACTTC
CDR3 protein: CASSVTGTGTYEQYF

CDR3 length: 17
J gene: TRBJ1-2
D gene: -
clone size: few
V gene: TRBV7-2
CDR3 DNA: TGTGCCAGCAGCTGGGGGGCACCCAGGCCCCTAAACTATGGCTACACCTTC
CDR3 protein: CASSWGAPRPLNYGYTF

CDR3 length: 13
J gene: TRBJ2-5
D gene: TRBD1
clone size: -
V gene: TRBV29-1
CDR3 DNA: TGCAGCGGCGCGGGACAGGGGGCAGAGACCCAGTACTTC
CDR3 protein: CSGAGQGAETQYF

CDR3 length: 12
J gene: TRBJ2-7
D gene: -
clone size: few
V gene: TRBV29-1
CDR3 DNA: TGCAGCTCTGGGGCCAGCCACGGGGAGCAGTACTTC
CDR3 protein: CSSGASHGEQYF

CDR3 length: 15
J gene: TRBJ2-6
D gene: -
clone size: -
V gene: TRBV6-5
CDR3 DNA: TGTGCCAGCAGTGGAAGGGGGGCTGGGGCCAACGTCCTGACTTTC
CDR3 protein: CASSGRGAGANVLTF

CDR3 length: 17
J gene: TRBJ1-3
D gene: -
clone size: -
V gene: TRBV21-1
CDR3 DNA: TGTGCCAGCCCTGAGGAGGGGCCGAGATACTCTGGAAACACCATATATTTT
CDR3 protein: CASPEEGPRYSGNTIYF

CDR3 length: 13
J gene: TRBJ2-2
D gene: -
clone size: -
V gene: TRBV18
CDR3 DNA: TGTGCCAGCTCACCCCGGAACACCGGGGAGCTGTTTTTT
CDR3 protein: CASSPRNTGELFF

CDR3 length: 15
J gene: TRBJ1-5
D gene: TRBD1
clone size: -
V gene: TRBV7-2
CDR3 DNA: TGTGCCAGCAGCTTAGGTCGGACAGGGGGTCAGCCCCAGCATTTT
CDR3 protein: CASSLGRTGGQPQHF

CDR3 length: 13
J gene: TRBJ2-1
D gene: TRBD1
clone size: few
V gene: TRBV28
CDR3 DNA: TGTGCCAGCAGCCCGGGACAGACCAATGAGCAGTTCTTC
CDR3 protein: CASSPGQTNEQFF

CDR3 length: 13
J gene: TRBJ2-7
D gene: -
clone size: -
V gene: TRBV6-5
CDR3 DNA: TGTGCCAGCAGTTACAGCACTTCCTACGAGCAGTACTTC
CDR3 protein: CASSYSTSYEQYF

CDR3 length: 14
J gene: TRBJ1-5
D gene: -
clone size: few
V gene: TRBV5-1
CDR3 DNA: TGCGCCAGCAAAGGAGAGGGCAGCAATCAGCCCCAGCATTTT
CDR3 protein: CASKGEGSNQPQHF

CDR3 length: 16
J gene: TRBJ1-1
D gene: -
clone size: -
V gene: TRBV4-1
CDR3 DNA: TGCGCCAGCAGCCAAGAGAAGGCACTAAAGGGGACTGAAGCTTTCTTT
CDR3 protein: CASSQEKALKGTEAFF

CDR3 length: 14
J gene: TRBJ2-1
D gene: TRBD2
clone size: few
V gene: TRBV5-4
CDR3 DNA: TGTGCCAGCACCTCCCCGGGACTAGCTGTTGAGCAGTTCTTC
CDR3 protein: CASTSPGLAVEQFF

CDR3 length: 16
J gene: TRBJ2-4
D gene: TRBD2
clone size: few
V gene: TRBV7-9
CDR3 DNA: TGTGCCAGCAGCAATAGCGGGAGGGCCATGAAAAACATTCAGTACTTC
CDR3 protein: CASSNSGRAMKNIQYF

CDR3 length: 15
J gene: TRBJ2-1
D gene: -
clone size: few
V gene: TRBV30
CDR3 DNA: TGTGCCTGGAGCGAACTAAGTGGAGGGGCGAGTGAGCAGTTCTTC
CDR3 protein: CAWSELSGGASEQFF